The rows below give T cell receptor beta chains drawn from one sample of a study of shared clonotypes between healthy human individuals. The protocol was immunoSEQ multiplex PCR, while the TCRdb copy is restricted to in-frame clones and leaves out a portion. The table has about 2.1 million clones, 85% to 95% seen once; the top ten hold about 1.8%. Sequenced: naive CD8+ T cells from PBMCs. The receptors were gathered from a man between 18 and 29 years old in good health. Some clones in this sample may be carry-over from other donors' samples. The CDR3 runs from the conserved cysteine through the conserved F or W. D genes are given only for firm matches. The size entry is marked missing in some rows and otherwise reads once, few, many or a size class.

J gene: TRBJ1-1; clone size: -; CDR3 length: 15; V gene: TRBV10-3; D gene: -; CDR3 DNA: TGTGCCATCAGTGATCCCCAAGGGGGGCGGGATGAAGCTTTCTTT; CDR3 protein: CAISDPQGGRDEAFF
J gene: TRBJ1-1; clone size: -; CDR3 length: 14; V gene: TRBV27; D gene: -; CDR3 DNA: TGTGCCAGCAGTTTATCTTGGGGGAACACTGAAGCTTTCTTT; CDR3 protein: CASSLSWGNTEAFF
J gene: TRBJ2-7; clone size: -; CDR3 length: 13; V gene: TRBV9; D gene: -; CDR3 DNA: TGTGCCAGCAGCGTAGGGCAGTCCTACGAGCAGTACTTC; CDR3 protein: CASSVGQSYEQYF
J gene: TRBJ2-2; clone size: -; CDR3 length: 16; V gene: TRBV5-6; D gene: -; CDR3 DNA: TGTGCCAGCAGCTTGGGTGACCTACTTTTCACCGGGGAGCTGTTTTTT; CDR3 protein: CASSLGDLLFTGELFF
J gene: TRBJ1-4; clone size: -; CDR3 length: 14; V gene: TRBV9; D gene: -; CDR3 DNA: TGTGCCAGCAGCGTAGGCGGAGTAAATGAAAAACTGTTTTTT; CDR3 protein: CASSVGGVNEKLFF
J gene: TRBJ1-1; clone size: -; CDR3 length: 18; V gene: TRBV9; D gene: -; CDR3 DNA: TGTGCCAGCAGCGTTCCGGCCCAAACGGGCTCATGGAACACTGAAGCTTTCTTT; CDR3 protein: CASSVPAQTGSWNTEAFF
J gene: TRBJ2-1; clone size: -; CDR3 length: 15; V gene: TRBV4-2; D gene: TRBD1; CDR3 DNA: TGTGCCAGCGGGCTTGGGCCAGGGGGCTCCAATGAGCAGTTCTTC; CDR3 protein: CASGLGPGGSNEQFF
J gene: TRBJ2-3; clone size: -; CDR3 length: 15; V gene: TRBV6-5; D gene: TRBD1; CDR3 DNA: TGTGCCAGCAGGAGACAGGGGGCCTGGACAGATACGCAGTATTTT; CDR3 protein: CASRRQGAWTDTQYF
J gene: TRBJ1-4; clone size: -; CDR3 length: 16; V gene: TRBV15; D gene: -; CDR3 DNA: TGTGCCACCAGCAGCTGGGGGCTGAATGAGAATGAAAAACTGTTTTTT; CDR3 protein: CATSSWGLNENEKLFF
J gene: TRBJ2-7; clone size: once; CDR3 length: 15; V gene: TRBV28; D gene: -; CDR3 DNA: TGTGCCAGCAGCCCAAAGGACATGGGTTCCTACGAGCAGTACTTC; CDR3 protein: CASSPKDMGSYEQYF
J gene: TRBJ1-1; clone size: few; CDR3 length: 11; V gene: TRBV7-9; D gene: -; CDR3 DNA: TGTGCCAGCGGGGGGAGCACTGAAGCTTTCTTT; CDR3 protein: CASGGSTEAFF
J gene: TRBJ2-7; clone size: -; CDR3 length: 15; V gene: TRBV6-5; D gene: TRBD1; CDR3 DNA: TGTGCCAGCAGCATACCGGGACAGGGGGCGCTCGAGCAGTACTTC; CDR3 protein: CASSIPGQGALEQYF
J gene: TRBJ2-2; clone size: -; CDR3 length: 12; V gene: TRBV2; D gene: -; CDR3 DNA: TGTGCCAGCAGTGATCGGGCCGGGGAGCTGTTTTTT; CDR3 protein: CASSDRAGELFF
J gene: TRBJ1-5; clone size: -; CDR3 length: 13; V gene: TRBV27; D gene: -; CDR3 DNA: TGTGCCAGCAGTTCACAGGTTTTTCAGCCCCAGCATTTT; CDR3 protein: CASSSQVFQPQHF
J gene: TRBJ1-2; clone size: -; CDR3 length: 15; V gene: TRBV5-5; D gene: -; CDR3 DNA: TGTGCCAGCAGCTCCCCACGTGGGCCTAACTATGGCTACACCTTC; CDR3 protein: CASSSPRGPNYGYTF
J gene: TRBJ2-7; clone size: -; CDR3 length: 15; V gene: TRBV11-2; D gene: -; CDR3 DNA: TGTGCCAGCAGCTTCGGGCCGGCTAACTCCTACGAGCAGTACTTC; CDR3 protein: CASSFGPANSYEQYF
J gene: TRBJ2-3; clone size: -; CDR3 length: 16; V gene: TRBV7-3; D gene: TRBD2; CDR3 DNA: TGTGCCAGCAGCCCCGGACTAGCGGGGAGCACAGATACGCAGTATTTT; CDR3 protein: CASSPGLAGSTDTQYF
J gene: TRBJ2-5; clone size: -; CDR3 length: 13; V gene: TRBV28; D gene: -; CDR3 DNA: TGTGCCAGCAGTCGCGGACAAGGAGAGACCCAGTACTTC; CDR3 protein: CASSRGQGETQYF
J gene: TRBJ2-7; clone size: once; CDR3 length: 13; V gene: TRBV5-1; D gene: -; CDR3 DNA: TGCGCCAGCAGCTCCCCTCGTGGTTACGAGCAGTACTTC; CDR3 protein: CASSSPRGYEQYF
J gene: TRBJ2-2; clone size: -; CDR3 length: 17; V gene: TRBV4-3; D gene: TRBD2; CDR3 DNA: TGCGCCAGCAGCCAAGTGGTAGCGGGAGCCGTCCCCGGGGAGCTGTTTTTT; CDR3 protein: CASSQVVAGAVPGELFF
J gene: TRBJ2-7; clone size: -; CDR3 length: 15; V gene: TRBV15; D gene: -; CDR3 DNA: TGTGCCACCAGCAGAGAAAGCACTCCCTCCTACGAGCAGTACTTC; CDR3 protein: CATSRESTPSYEQYF
J gene: TRBJ2-3; clone size: -; CDR3 length: 16; V gene: TRBV9; D gene: -; CDR3 DNA: TGTGCCAGCAGCGTAAGTCGGACTACTAGCACAGATACGCAGTATTTT; CDR3 protein: CASSVSRTTSTDTQYF
J gene: TRBJ2-3; clone size: once; CDR3 length: 15; V gene: TRBV5-8; D gene: TRBD2; CDR3 DNA: TGTGCCAGCAGCTTGTGGCGGGAGGCCGAAGATACGCAGTATTTT; CDR3 protein: CASSLWREAEDTQYF
J gene: TRBJ1-1; clone size: few; CDR3 length: 11; V gene: TRBV19; D gene: -; CDR3 DNA: TGTGCCATCGCAAGAGGGCCTGAAGCTTTCTTT; CDR3 protein: CAIARGPEAFF
J gene: TRBJ2-2; clone size: -; CDR3 length: 12; V gene: TRBV6-4; D gene: -; CDR3 DNA: TGTGCCAGCAGTTTATATGGTGGGGAGCTGTTTTTT; CDR3 protein: CASSLYGGELFF
J gene: TRBJ2-7; clone size: -; CDR3 length: 15; V gene: TRBV11-2; D gene: TRBD1; CDR3 DNA: TGTGCCAGCAGCTTATCAGAGACAGGGGTTGGCGAGCAGTACTTC; CDR3 protein: CASSLSETGVGEQYF
J gene: TRBJ1-2; clone size: once; CDR3 length: 17; V gene: TRBV9; D gene: TRBD1; CDR3 DNA: TGTGCCAGCAGCCCTCGGACAGGGTTCCCACCTAACTATGGCTACACCTTC; CDR3 protein: CASSPRTGFPPNYGYTF
J gene: TRBJ2-7; clone size: -; CDR3 length: 10; V gene: TRBV7-9; D gene: -; CDR3 DNA: TGTGCCGGGGTTGACTACGAGCAGTACTTC; CDR3 protein: CAGVDYEQYF
J gene: TRBJ1-3; clone size: -; CDR3 length: 21; V gene: TRBV7-3; D gene: -; CDR3 DNA: TGTGCCAGCAGCTGGTGGACTTTTCCCCCCGGGACGGAGCGCTCTGGAAACACCATATATTTT; CDR3 protein: CASSWWTFPPGTERSGNTIYF